This T cell receptor (beta chain) was documented in a study of ipilimumab plus nivolumab after autologous stem cell transplantation. Turning to the study itself: Patients received a median of about 5 ipilimumab and 8 or 9 nivolumab doses. Myeloma cases were transplant-naive high-risk or relapsed within 3 years post first autologous transplant.

This clone occurred a few times. Using immunoSEQ multiplex PCR, the repertoire was profiled, and TCRdb retains in-frame clones only, with some absent. This sample carries more than 9,000 clones, 67% of them seen once, and the ten largest clones take 17%. The length of the CDR3 is 15 residues. The germline gives CDR1 MDHEN, CDR2 SYDVKM. Between the trimmed V and J ends, which lost 8 bases and 4 bases, there was a span of 20 bases. Starting 14 to 28 days after autologous transplant, ipilimumab 1 mg/kg was given. The receptor was derived from a female donor with multiple myeloma. The chain carries TRBV28 and TRBJ1-1, with D hard to call. Here the sequenced sample was PBMCs, taken in a trial of ipilimumab plus nivolumab as post-transplant consolidation. DNA for the CDR3: TGTGCCAGCGGAAAACGAGGGTATAGCGGCACTGAAGCTTTCTTT. Its translation is CASGKRGYSGTEAFF. Together with reference TRBV28 and TRBJ1-1, the CDR3 gives the full variable domain: DVKVTQSSRYLVKRTGEKVFLECVQDMDHENMFWYRQDPGLGLRLIYFSYDVKMKEKGDIPEGYSVSREKKERFSLILESASTNQTSMYLCASGKRGYSGTEAFFGQGTRLTVV.